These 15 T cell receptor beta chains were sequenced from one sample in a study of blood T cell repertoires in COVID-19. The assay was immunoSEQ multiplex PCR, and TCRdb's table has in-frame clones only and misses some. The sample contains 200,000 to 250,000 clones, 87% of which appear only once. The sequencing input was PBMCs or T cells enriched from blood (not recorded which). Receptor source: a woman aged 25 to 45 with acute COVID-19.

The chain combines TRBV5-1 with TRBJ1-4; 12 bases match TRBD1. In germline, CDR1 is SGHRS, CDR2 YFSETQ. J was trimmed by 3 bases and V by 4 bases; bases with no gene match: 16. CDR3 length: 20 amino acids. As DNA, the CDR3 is TGCGCCAGCAGCCTGTCTGCCCCGGGACAGGGGGCGCGGGCTAATGAAAAACTGTTTTTT. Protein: CASSLSAPGQGARANEKLFF. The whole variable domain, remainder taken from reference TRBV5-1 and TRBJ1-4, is KAGVTQTPRYLIKTRGQQVTLSCSPISGHRSVSWYQQTPGQGLQFLFEYFSETQRNKGNFPGRFSGRQFSNSRSEMNVSTLELGDSALYLCASSLSAPGQGARANEKLFFGSGTQLSVL.

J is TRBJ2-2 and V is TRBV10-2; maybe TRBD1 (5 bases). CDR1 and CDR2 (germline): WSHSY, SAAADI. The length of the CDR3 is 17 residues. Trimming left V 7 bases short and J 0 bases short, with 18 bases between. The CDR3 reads CASTSFSTATNTGELFF. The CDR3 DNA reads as TGCGCCAGCACCTCCTTTTCGACAGCTACGAACACCGGGGAGCTGTTTTTT.

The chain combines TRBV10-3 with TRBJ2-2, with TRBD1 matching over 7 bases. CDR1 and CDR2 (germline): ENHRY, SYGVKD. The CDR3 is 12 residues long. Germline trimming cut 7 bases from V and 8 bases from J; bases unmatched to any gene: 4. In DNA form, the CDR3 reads TGTGCCATCAAGGGGGCAGTAGGGGAGCTGTTTTTT. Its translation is CAIKGAVGELFF.

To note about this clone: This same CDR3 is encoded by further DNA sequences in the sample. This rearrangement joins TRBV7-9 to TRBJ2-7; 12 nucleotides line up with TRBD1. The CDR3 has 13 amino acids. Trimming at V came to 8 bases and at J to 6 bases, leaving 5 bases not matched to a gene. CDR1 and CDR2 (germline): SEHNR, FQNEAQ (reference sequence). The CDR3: CASAGTGGSEQYF. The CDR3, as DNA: TGTGCCAGCGCCGGGACAGGGGGCAGCGAGCAGTACTTC.

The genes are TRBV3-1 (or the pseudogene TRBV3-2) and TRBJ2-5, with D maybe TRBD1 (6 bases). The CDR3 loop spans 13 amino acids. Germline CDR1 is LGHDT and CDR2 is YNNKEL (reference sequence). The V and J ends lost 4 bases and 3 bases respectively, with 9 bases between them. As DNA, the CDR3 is TGTGCCAGCAGCCCGGACAGCAAAGAGACCCAGTACTTC. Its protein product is CASSPDSKETQYF.

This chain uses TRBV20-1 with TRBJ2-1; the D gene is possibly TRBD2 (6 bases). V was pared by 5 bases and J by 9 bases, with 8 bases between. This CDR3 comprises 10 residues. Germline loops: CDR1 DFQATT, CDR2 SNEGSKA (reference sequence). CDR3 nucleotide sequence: TGCAGTGCTTGGACTACTGAGCAGTTCTTC. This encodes CSAWTTEQFF.

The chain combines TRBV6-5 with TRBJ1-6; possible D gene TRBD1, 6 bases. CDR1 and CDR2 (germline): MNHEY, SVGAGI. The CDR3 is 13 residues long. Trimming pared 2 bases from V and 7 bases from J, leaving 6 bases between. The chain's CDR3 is CASSYDRNSPLHF. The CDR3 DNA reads TGTGCCAGCAGTTACGACAGGAATTCACCCCTCCACTTT.

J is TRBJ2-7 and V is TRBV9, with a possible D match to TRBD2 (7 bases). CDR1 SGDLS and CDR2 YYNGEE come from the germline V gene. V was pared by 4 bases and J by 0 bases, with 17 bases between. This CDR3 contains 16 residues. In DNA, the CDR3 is TGTGCCAGCAGCCCAAGCGCGGGGGCCAGCTCCTACGAGCAGTACTTC. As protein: CASSPSAGASSYEQYF.

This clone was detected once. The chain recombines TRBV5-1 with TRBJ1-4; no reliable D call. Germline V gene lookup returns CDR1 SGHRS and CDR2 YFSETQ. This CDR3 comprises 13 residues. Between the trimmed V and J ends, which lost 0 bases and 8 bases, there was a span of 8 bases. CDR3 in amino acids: CASSLGQMEKLFF. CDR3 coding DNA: TGCGCCAGCAGCTTGGGCCAGATGGAAAAACTGTTTTTT.

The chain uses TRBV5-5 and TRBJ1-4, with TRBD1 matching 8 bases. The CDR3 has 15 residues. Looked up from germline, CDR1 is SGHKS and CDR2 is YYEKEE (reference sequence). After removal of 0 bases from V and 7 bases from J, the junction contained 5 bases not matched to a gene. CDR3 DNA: TGTGCCAGCAGCTTGGTAGGACAGGGCGGTGAAAAACTGTTTTTT. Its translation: CASSLVGQGGEKLFF.

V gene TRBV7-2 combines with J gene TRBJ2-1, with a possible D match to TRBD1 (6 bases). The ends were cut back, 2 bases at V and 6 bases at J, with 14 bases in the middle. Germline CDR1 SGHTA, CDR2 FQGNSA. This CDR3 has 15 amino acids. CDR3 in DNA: TGTGCCAGCAGCTTAACACAGGGTTCTGGCAATGAGCAGTTCTTC. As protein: CASSLTQGSGNEQFF. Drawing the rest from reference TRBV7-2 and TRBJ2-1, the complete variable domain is GAGVSQSPSNKVTEKGKDVELRCDPISGHTALYWYRQSLGQGLEFLIYFQGNSAPDKSGLPSDRFSAERTGGSVSTLTIQRTQQEDSAVYLCASSLTQGSGNEQFFGPGTRLTVL.

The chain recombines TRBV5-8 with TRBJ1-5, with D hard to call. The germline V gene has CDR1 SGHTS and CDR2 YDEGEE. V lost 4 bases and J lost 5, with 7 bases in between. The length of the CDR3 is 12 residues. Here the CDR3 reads CASSPTYQPQHF. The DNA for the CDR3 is TGTGCCAGCAGCCCAACATATCAGCCCCAGCATTTT.

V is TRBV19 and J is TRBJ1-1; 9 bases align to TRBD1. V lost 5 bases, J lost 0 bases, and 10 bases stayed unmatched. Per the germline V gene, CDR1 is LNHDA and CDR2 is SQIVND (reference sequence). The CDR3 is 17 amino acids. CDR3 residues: CASSATLTGGLNTEAFF. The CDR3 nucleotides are TGTGCCAGTAGTGCAACATTAACAGGGGGCTTGAACACTGAAGCTTTCTTT.

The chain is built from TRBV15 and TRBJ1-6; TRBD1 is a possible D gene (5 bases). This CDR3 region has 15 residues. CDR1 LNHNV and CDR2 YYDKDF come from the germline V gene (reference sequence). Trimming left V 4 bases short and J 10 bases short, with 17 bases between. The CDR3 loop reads CATSNQGREGSPLHF. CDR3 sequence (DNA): TGTGCCACCAGCAACCAAGGCAGGGAAGGATCACCCCTCCACTTT.

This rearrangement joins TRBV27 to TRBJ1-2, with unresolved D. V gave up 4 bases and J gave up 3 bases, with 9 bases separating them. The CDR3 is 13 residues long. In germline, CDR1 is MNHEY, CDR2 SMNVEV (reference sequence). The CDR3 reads CASSSRSYYGYTF. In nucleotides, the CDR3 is TGTGCCAGCAGTTCCCGTAGTTACTATGGCTACACCTTC.